Each of the 23 T cell receptor beta chains below was sequenced from the same sample in a study of cytomegalovirus exposure and HLA in healthy donors. Primers included in the PCR were 60 Vbeta and 13 Jbeta primers. Generated by immunoSEQ multiplex PCR, the TCRdb table keeps only in-frame clones and is missing some. Here the sample spans some 120,000 clones, 78% being singletons. Source material: PBMCs. The receptors come from a man under 40 in good health and CMV-seropositive.

The CDR3 region has the DNA TGTGCCAGCAGCTTGGTAGGGGCTGGGGCCAACGTCCTGACTTTC. This translates into CASSLVGAGANVLTF. This chain joins TRBV5-6 and TRBJ2-6; perhaps TRBD1 as D (5 bases). The V gene's germline CDR1 is SGHDT and CDR2 YYEEEE. Trimming shortened V by 0 bases and J by 2 bases, and 6 bases separated the two germline ends. The CDR3 is 15 amino acids.

The chain has TRBV7-9 and TRBJ2-3; 11 bases agree with TRBD1. Germline V gene data show CDR1 as SEHNR and CDR2 as FQNEAQ (reference sequence). The junction had 4 bases not matched to a gene; V was cut back by 4 bases and J by 4 bases. The CDR3 has 15 residues. In DNA, the CDR3 is TGTGCCAGCAGCTCGGACAGGGGGCAGGCAGATACGCAGTATTTT. It is translated as CASSSDRGQADTQYF.

V and J are TRBV5-4 and TRBJ2-5; D gene unclear. The CDR3 has 12 amino acids. Between the trimmed V and J ends, which lost 2 bases and 4 bases, there was a span of 6 bases. The germline CDR1 and CDR2 sequences are SGHNT and YYREEE (reference sequence). The CDR3 reads CASSLPGETQYF. CDR3 nucleotide sequence: TGTGCCAGCAGCTTACCGGGAGAGACCCAGTACTTC.

The chain is built from TRBV29-1 and TRBJ1-1; D is uncertain. The CDR3 is 13 residues long. The V and J ends lost 5 bases and 0 bases respectively, with 10 bases between them. Germline CDR1 is SQVTM and CDR2 is ANQGSEA. The CDR3 DNA follows: TGCAGCGTTTTCACAAACATGAACACTGAAGCTTTCTTT. Translated, it gives CSVFTNMNTEAFF.

V usage is TRBV9 and J usage is TRBJ1-2; TRBD1 aligns across 9 bases. CDR1 and CDR2 (germline): SGDLS, YYNGEE. CDR3 size: 14 residues. V shed 3 bases, J shed 6 bases, and the junction held 6 bases outside the gene matches. The CDR3 coding sequence is TGTGCCAGCAGCGACCGGGGACAGGGAAATGGCTACACCTTC. This encodes CASSDRGQGNGYTF.

This rearrangement joins TRBV27 to TRBJ1-5; 9 nucleotides line up with TRBD1. Germline V lookup: CDR1 MNHEY, CDR2 SMNVEV (reference sequence). V was pared by 6 bases and J by 2 bases, with 8 bases of the junction left unmatched. This CDR3 contains 16 residues. This CDR3 is CASRDRGGFGNQPQHF. In DNA, the CDR3 is TGTGCCAGCAGGGACAGGGGTGGTTTTGGCAATCAGCCCCAGCATTTT.

The genes are TRBV27 and TRBJ2-1, with 13 bases aligning to TRBD2. This CDR3 has 16 residues. Germline CDR1 is MNHEY and CDR2 is SMNVEV (reference sequence). The V and J ends lost 3 bases and 5 bases, in that order; junction bases with no gene match: 4. CDR3 in DNA: TGTGCCAGCAGTTTGGGACTAGCGGGAACTAACAATGAGCAGTTCTTC. Translated, it gives CASSLGLAGTNNEQFF.

There are a few counts of this clone. This chain links TRBV27 with TRBJ2-5; D perhaps matches TRBD2 (6 bases). The germline V gene has CDR1 MNHEY and CDR2 SMNVEV (reference sequence). V was clipped by 5 bases and J by 4 bases, with 11 bases between them. The CDR3 is 13 amino acids. The CDR3 DNA follows: TGTGCCAGCAGTCCGACTAGTGGAGAGACCCAGTACTTC. This encodes CASSPTSGETQYF.

V gene TRBV2 combines with J gene TRBJ2-2; a weak D match, TRBD2 (5 bases). Per germline, CDR1 SNHLY and CDR2 FYNNEI. V was clipped by 6 bases and J by 11 bases, with 16 bases between them. The CDR3 covers 13 residues. The CDR3 reads CASREEIQLELFF. The CDR3 nucleotides are TGTGCCAGCAGGGAGGAAATCCAATTAGAGCTGTTTTTT.

This clone was seen a single time. V gene TRBV5-1 combines with J gene TRBJ2-7; TRBD1 agrees at 7 bases. V shed 7 bases, J shed 5 bases, and the junction held 15 bases outside the gene matches. The CDR3 runs to 15 residues. Germline CDR1 is SGHRS and CDR2 is YFSETQ. DNA for the CDR3: TGCGCCAGCCGATATTCTCGGACAGGTCGGGACGAGCAGTACTTC. Its translation is CASRYSRTGRDEQYF.

The rearrangement uses TRBV19 and TRBJ1-5; D is unresolved. The CDR3 is 12 residues long. The germline CDR1 and CDR2 sequences are LNHDA and SQIVND (reference sequence). Trimming cost V 7 bases and J 6 bases, with 10 bases left between them. CDR3 in DNA: TGTGCCAGTACCTTATACGGTCAGCCCCAGCATTTT. Translated: CASTLYGQPQHF.

The V and J genes are TRBV15 and TRBJ2-2; D is possibly TRBD2 (5 bases). Trimming pared 3 bases from V and 4 bases from J, leaving 21 bases between. In germline, CDR1 is LNHNV, CDR2 YYDKDF (reference sequence). The CDR3 is 18 residues long. The DNA of the CDR3 is TGTGCCACCAGCAGCGCAGAGGGTGGAGTCGCCGTCACCGGGGAGCTGTTTTTT. It yields the protein CATSSAEGGVAVTGELFF.

The V and J genes are TRBV5-1 and TRBJ2-3, with 12 bases matching TRBD1. The length of the CDR3 is 15 residues. V lost 4 bases, J lost 4 bases, and 4 bases stayed unmatched. The germline CDR1 and CDR2 sequences are SGHRS and YFSETQ. CDR3 region: CASSLGQGASDTQYF. In nucleotides, the CDR3 is TGCGCCAGCAGCCTGGGACAGGGGGCATCAGATACGCAGTATTTT.

The chain has TRBV5-1 and TRBJ1-2, with 8 bases lining up with TRBD1. Germline loops: CDR1 SGHRS, CDR2 YFSETQ. V was clipped by 2 bases and J by 8 bases; unmatched bases: 5. The CDR3 has 13 amino acids. Here the CDR3 DNA reads TGCGCCAGCAGCTTCCAGGGGGCGAGGGGCTACACCTTC. It yields the protein CASSFQGARGYTF.

The V and J genes are TRBV4-2 and TRBJ2-1; 8 nucleotides agree with TRBD2. With 1 base clipped from V and 2 bases from J, the junction kept 7 bases outside the gene matches. Germline-derived CDR1 and CDR2 are LGHNA and YNFKEQ. This CDR3 region has 17 residues. The CDR3, as DNA: TGTGCCAGCAGCCAAGTGCTACTAGCGGACACCTACAATGAGCAGTTCTTC. It is translated as CASSQVLLADTYNEQFF.

The V call is TRBV5-1, the J call TRBJ2-6; 8 bases line up with TRBD2. Unmatched junction bases numbered 7, after V lost 3 bases and J lost 2 bases. Per the germline V gene, CDR1 is SGHRS and CDR2 is YFSETQ. The CDR3 runs 17 residues. In DNA form, the CDR3 reads TGCGCCAGCAGCTCCCCCGGGACTAGTGCTGGGGCCAACGTCCTGACTTTC. Translation: CASSSPGTSAGANVLTF.

This clone has a single count. CDR3 nucleotides: TGTGCCAGCAGCCTCGGAGGTGCAGGGAACACTGAAGCTTTCTTT. It yields the protein CASSLGGAGNTEAFF. The J gene is TRBJ1-1, the V gene TRBV9; D gene unclear. The CDR3 has 15 amino acids. The germline V gene encodes CDR1 SGDLS and CDR2 YYNGEE. V lost 4 bases to trimming and J lost 1 base, with 14 bases between them.

V is TRBV6-6 and J is TRBJ2-2; the D gene is possibly TRBD1 (5 bases). Trimming took off 6 bases at V and 6 bases at J, with 11 bases between the two ends. CDR3 length: 13 amino acids. Germline V gene lookup returns CDR1 MNHNY and CDR2 SVGAGI (reference sequence). CDR3 amino acids: CASRTTEPGELFF. The CDR3, as DNA: TGTGCCAGCAGAACGACAGAACCCGGGGAGCTGTTTTTT.

This clone was seen once. The chain recombines TRBV5-1 with TRBJ2-7; 7 bases align to TRBD1. There are 14 residues in the CDR3. Germline assignment: CDR1 SGHRS and CDR2 YFSETQ. V lost 4 bases and J lost 2; bases outside the gene matches: 6. The CDR3 spells CASSSDRVPYEQYF. The CDR3, as DNA: TGCGCCAGCAGCAGCGACAGGGTACCCTACGAGCAGTACTTC.

The chain links TRBV10-3 to TRBJ2-7; 8 nucleotides line up with TRBD1. Germline V gene lookup returns CDR1 ENHRY and CDR2 SYGVKD. The CDR3 is 15 amino acids. Unmatched junction bases numbered 10, after V lost 0 bases and J lost 9 bases. The CDR3 sequence is CAISESGTGSPGQYF. The CDR3 nucleotides are TGTGCCATCAGTGAGTCCGGGACAGGTTCTCCCGGGCAGTACTTC.

This clone was seen a handful of times. J is TRBJ2-1 and V is TRBV4-3; 13 bases map to TRBD2. J lost 8 bases, V lost 3 bases, and 7 bases had no gene match. Germline V CDR1 and CDR2: LGHNA, YSLEER. The CDR3 is 16 amino acids. This CDR3 reads CASSHPGLAGEDEQFF. DNA for the CDR3: TGCGCCAGCAGCCACCCCGGACTAGCGGGAGAAGATGAGCAGTTCTTC.

V and J are TRBV4-1 and TRBJ2-1, with 7 nucleotides matching TRBD1. Germline lookup yields CDR1 MGHRA and CDR2 YSYEKL. CDR3 length: 15 residues. J gave up 6 bases and V 0 bases, and 5 bases lay outside the gene matches. DNA for the CDR3: TGCGCCAGCAGCCAAGAGCAGGGACAGTTCAATGAGCAGTTCTTC. Translation: CASSQEQGQFNEQFF.

The V call is TRBV5-1, the J call TRBJ1-2; 7 nucleotides agree with TRBD1. V was pared by 2 bases and J by 4 bases, with 2 bases of the junction left unmatched. The CDR3 length is 13 residues. CDR1 and CDR2 (germline): SGHRS, YFSETQ. The CDR3, as DNA: TGCGCCAGCAGCTTAGACAGGGCCTATGGCTACACCTTC. Amino acid sequence: CASSLDRAYGYTF.